The following is a TCR beta chain sequence with its context. V dropped 3 bases and J dropped 7; count of bases not matched to a gene: 6. The CDR3 is 15 amino acids. Germline CDR1 and CDR2: SGDLS and YYNGEE. The record originates from a study of blood T cell repertoires in COVID-19. About the study: The cDNA or gDNA used as material had been derived from T cells, B-cell-depleted T cells, or PBMCs.

Using immunoSEQ multiplex PCR, the repertoire was profiled, and TCRdb retains in-frame clones only, with some absent. The sample includes under 300,000 clones, about 80% seen only once; the top ten take roughly 3.6%. Cohort 3 recovered donors had two negative PCRs, clearance, or symptom resolution. The genes are TRBV9 and TRBJ2-1, with 11 bases that match TRBD2. This receptor was taken from a man over 45 who had recovered from COVID-19. The material sequenced was PBMCs or T cells enriched from blood (not recorded which). The CDR3 is CASSDSGGAWNEQFF. CDR3 in DNA: TGTGCCAGCAGCGATAGCGGGGGGGCGTGGAATGAGCAGTTCTTC. The full variable domain, its missing parts supplied by reference TRBV9 and TRBJ2-1, is DSGVTQTPKHLITATGQRVTLRCSPRSGDLSVYWYQQSLDQGLQFLIQYYNGEERAKGNILERFSAQQFPDLHSELNLSSLELGDSALYFCASSDSGGAWNEQFFGPGTRLTVL.